This T cell receptor beta chain was found in a study of T cells after yellow fever vaccination. CDR3 size: 14 residues. With V trimmed by 1 base and J by 6 bases, 2 bases remained unmatched. This clonotype has a count of ten or more. Its antigen is as yet unknown. TCRdb recomputed calls from the 5' RACE reads with MiXCR, one row per CDR3 protein. The sample holds about 580,000 distinct CDR3 sequences, about a sixth seen once. The study's findings and limits: Clonotypes found in both CD4 and CD8 compartments made up a small share. On re-exposure, the response was weaker but peaked faster, at day 5 versus 15.

The sequence came from a man younger than 35 who received the YFV17D yellow fever vaccine. The input for sequencing was PBMCs, taken around 5 days after the first yellow fever vaccination. The chain carries TRBV12-3 or TRBV12-4 and TRBJ1-1; 10 nucleotides align to TRBD1. The chain's CDR3 is CASSLGQGAAEAFF. Written as DNA, the CDR3 is TGTGCCAGCAGTTTAGGACAGGGGGCGGCTGAAGCTTTCTTT.